The source of this TCR beta chain is a study of T cell repertoires in cytomegalovirus infection. Study observations and caveats: The ex vivo response showed dominance by HLA-C-restricted CMV-specific TCR beta clonotypes.

One entry per CDR3 protein, called by TCRdb with MiXCR from the reads. The sample has hundreds of thousands of distinct CDR3 sequences, about a sixth seen once. Trimming took 2 bases from V and 7 from J, leaving 18 bases between them. This CDR3 spans 16 amino acids. Regarding this clonotype: Its matching antigen is unknown.

Material: PBMCs. V and J are TRBV12-3 or TRBV12-4 and TRBJ2-1; D perhaps matches TRBD2 (7 bases). The sequence came from a human donor in good health (CMV status not recorded). Some clones in this sample may be carry-over from other donors' samples. The CDR3 spells CASSLTLGGPGNEQFF. The CDR3 DNA is TGTGCCAGCAGTTTAACTCTGGGGGGGCCGGGAAATGAGCAGTTCTTC.